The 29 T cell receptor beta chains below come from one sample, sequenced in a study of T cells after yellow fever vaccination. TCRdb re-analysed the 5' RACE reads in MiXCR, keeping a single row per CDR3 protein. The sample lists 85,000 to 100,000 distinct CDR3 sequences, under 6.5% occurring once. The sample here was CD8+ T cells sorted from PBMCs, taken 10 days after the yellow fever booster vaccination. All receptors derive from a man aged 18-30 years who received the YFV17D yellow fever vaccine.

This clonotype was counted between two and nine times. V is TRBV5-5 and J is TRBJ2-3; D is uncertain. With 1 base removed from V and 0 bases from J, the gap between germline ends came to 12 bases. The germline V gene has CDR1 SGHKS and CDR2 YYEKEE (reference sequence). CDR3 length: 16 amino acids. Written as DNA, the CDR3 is TGTGCCAGCAGCTTGTCGGCGGAGACTAGCACAGATACGCAGTATTTT. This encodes CASSLSAETSTDTQYF.

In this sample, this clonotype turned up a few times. The CDR3 reads CASSLTKAINEQFF. CDR3 bases: TGTGCCAGCAGTCTAACCAAGGCCATCAATGAGCAGTTCTTC. The chain has TRBV14 and TRBJ2-1; D remains ambiguous. From germline, CDR1 is SGHDN and CDR2 FVKESK. Trimming took 6 bases from V and 6 from J, leaving 15 bases between them. This CDR3 is built from 14 residues.

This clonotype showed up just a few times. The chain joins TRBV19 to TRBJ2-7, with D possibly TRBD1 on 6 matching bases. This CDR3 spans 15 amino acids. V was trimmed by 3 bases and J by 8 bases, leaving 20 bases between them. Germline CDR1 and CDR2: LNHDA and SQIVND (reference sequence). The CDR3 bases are TGTGCCAGTAGTATTCCAGAGGGGACATCTGGAAAGCAGTACTTC. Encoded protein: CASSIPEGTSGKQYF.

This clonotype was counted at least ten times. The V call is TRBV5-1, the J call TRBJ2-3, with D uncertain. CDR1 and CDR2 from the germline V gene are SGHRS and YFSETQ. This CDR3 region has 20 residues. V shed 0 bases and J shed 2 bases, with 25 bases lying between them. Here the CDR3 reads CASSLVIRRDQATDTDTQYF. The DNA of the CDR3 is TGCGCCAGCAGCTTGGTTATAAGACGAGACCAAGCGACCGACACAGATACGCAGTATTTT.

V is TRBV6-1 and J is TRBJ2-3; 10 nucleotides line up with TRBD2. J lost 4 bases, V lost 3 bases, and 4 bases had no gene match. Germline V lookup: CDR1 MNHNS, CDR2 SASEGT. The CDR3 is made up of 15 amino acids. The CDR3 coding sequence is TGTGCCAGCAGTGATACTAGCGGGGTCCCAGATACGCAGTATTTT. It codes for CASSDTSGVPDTQYF.

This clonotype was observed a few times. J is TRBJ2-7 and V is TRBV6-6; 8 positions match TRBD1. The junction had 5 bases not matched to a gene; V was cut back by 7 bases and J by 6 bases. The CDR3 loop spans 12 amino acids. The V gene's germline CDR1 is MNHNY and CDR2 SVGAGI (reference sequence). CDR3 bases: TGTGCCAGCAATAGACAGGGGTCCGAGCAGTACGTC. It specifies CASNRQGSEQYV.

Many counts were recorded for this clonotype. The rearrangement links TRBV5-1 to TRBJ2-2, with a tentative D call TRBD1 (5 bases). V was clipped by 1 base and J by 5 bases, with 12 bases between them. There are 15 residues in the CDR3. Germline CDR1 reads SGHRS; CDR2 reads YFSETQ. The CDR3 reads CASSLRQGGTGELFF. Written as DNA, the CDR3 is TGCGCCAGCAGCTTGAGGCAGGGCGGAACCGGGGAGCTGTTTTTT.

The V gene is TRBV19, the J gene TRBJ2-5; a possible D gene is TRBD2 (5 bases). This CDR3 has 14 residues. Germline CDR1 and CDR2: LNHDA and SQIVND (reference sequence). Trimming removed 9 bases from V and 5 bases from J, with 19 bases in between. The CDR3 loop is CASQSDRTAETQYF. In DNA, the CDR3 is TGTGCCAGCCAGTCCGACCGGACTGCCGAGACCCAGTACTTC.

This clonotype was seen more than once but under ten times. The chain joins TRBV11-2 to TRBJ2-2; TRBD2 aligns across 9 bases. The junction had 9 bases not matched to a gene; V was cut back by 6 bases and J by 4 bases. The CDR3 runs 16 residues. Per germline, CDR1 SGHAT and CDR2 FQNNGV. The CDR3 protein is CASSPGTSIFTGELFF. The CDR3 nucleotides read TGTGCCAGCAGTCCCGGGACTAGCATTTTCACCGGGGAGCTGTTTTTT. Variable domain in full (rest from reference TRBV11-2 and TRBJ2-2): EAGVAQSPRYKIIEKRQSVAFWCNPISGHATLYWYQQILGQGPKLLIQFQNNGVVDDSQLPKDRFSAERLKGVDSTLKIQPAKLEDSAVYLCASSPGTSIFTGELFFGEGSRLTVL.

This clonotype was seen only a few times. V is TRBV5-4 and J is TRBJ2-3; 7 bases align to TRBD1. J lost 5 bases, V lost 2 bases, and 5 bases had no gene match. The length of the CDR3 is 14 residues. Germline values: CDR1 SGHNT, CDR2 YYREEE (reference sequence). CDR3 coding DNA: TGTGCCAGCAGCTTCGAGGGGGCGCAAGATACGCAGTATTTT. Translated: CASSFEGAQDTQYF.

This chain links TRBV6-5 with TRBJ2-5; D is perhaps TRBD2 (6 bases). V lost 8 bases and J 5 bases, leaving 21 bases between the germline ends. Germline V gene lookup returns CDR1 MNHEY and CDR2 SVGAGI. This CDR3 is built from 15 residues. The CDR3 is CASSHRDWGRETQYF. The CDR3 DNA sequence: TGTGCCAGCTCTCACCGGGACTGGGGACGTGAGACCCAGTACTTC.

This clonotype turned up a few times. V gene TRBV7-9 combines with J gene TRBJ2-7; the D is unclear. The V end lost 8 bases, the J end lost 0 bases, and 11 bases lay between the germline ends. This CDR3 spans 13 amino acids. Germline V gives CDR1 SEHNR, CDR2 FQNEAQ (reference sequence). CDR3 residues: CASRARGSYEQYV. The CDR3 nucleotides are TGTGCCAGCCGTGCTCGCGGCTCCTACGAGCAGTACGTC.

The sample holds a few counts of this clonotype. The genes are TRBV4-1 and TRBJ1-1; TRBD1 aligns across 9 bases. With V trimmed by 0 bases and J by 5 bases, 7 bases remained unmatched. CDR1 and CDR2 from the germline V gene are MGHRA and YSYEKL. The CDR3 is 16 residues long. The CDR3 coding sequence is TGCGCCAGCAGCCAAGATACGAGACAGGGGGGGACTGAAGCTTTCTTT. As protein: CASSQDTRQGGTEAFF.

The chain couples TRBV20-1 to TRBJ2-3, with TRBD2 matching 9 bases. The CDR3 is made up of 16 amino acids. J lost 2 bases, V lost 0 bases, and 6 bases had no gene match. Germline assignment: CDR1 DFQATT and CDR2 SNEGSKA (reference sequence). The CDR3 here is CSAREPSGVNTDTQYF. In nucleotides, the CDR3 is TGCAGTGCTAGAGAACCTAGCGGGGTCAACACAGATACGCAGTATTTT.

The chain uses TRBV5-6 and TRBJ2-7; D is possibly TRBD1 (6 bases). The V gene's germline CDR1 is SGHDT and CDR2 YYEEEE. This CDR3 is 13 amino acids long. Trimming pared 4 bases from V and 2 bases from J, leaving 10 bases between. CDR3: CASSAGDTYEQYF. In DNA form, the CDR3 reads TGTGCCAGCAGCGCAGGGGACACCTACGAGCAGTACTTC.

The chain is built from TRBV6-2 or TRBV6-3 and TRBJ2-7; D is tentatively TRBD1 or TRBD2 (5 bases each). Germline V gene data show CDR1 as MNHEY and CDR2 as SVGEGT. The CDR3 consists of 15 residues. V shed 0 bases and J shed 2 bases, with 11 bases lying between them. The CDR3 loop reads CASSYSVGEAYEQYV. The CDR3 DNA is TGTGCCAGCAGTTACTCTGTGGGGGAAGCCTACGAGCAGTACGTC.

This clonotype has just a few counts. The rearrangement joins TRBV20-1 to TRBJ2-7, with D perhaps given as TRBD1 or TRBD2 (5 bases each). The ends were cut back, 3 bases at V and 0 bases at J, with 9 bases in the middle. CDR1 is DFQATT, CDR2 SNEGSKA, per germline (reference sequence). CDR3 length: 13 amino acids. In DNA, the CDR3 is TGCAGTGCTAGCCCGGGACCCTCCTACGAGCAGTACTTC. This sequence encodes CSASPGPSYEQYF.

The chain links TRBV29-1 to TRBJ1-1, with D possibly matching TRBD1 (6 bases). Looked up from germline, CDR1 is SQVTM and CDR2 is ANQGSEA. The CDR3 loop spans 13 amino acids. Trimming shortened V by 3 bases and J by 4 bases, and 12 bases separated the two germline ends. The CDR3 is CSVDNRVTTEAFF. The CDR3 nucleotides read TGCAGCGTTGATAACAGGGTTACCACTGAAGCTTTCTTT.

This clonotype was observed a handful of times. CDR3 in amino acids: CASKDYNEQFF. The CDR3 DNA reads as TGTGCCAGCAAGGACTACAATGAGCAGTTCTTC. V is TRBV6-1 and J is TRBJ2-1; D is ambiguous. V was clipped by 7 bases and J by 3 bases, with 4 bases between them. Per germline, CDR1 MNHNS and CDR2 SASEGT. This CDR3 comprises 11 residues.

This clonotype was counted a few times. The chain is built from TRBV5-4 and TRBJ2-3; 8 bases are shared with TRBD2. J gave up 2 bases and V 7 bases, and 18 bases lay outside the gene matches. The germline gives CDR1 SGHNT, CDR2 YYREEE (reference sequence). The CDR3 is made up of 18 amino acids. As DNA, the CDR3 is TGTGCCAGCGAGGCAAGACTAGCGCCAGGGGCCCTCACAGATACGCAGTATTTT. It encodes CASEARLAPGALTDTQYF.

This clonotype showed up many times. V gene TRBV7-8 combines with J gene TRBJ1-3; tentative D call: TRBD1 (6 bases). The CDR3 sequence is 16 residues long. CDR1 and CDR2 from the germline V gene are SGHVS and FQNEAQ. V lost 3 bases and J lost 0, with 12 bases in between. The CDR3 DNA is TGTGCCAGCAGCTTTGGGGGCCCGCTCTCTGGAAACACCATATATTTT. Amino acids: CASSFGGPLSGNTIYF. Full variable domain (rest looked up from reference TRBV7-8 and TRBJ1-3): GAGVSQSPRYKVAKRGQDVALRCDPISGHVSLFWYQQALGQGPEFLTYFQNEAQLDKSGLPSDRFFAERPEGSVSTLKIQRTQQEDSAVYLCASSFGGPLSGNTIYFGEGSWLTVV.

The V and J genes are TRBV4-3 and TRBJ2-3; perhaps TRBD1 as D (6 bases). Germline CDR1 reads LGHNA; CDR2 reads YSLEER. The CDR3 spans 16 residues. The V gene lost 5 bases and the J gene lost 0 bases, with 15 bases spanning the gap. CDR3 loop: CASSSQLGASTDTQYF. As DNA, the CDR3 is TGCGCCAGCAGCTCCCAATTGGGGGCGAGCACAGATACGCAGTATTTT.

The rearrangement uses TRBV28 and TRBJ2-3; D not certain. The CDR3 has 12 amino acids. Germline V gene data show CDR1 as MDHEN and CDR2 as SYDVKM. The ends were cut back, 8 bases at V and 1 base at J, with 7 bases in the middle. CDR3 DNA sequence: TGTGCCAGCGCTTCGGGCACAGATACGCAGTATTTT. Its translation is CASASGTDTQYF.

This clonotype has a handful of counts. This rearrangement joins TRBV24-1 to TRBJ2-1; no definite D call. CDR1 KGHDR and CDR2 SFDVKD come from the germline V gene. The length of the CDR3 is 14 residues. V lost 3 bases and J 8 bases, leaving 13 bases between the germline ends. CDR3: CATSDPNFIDEQFF. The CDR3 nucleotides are TGTGCCACCAGTGATCCGAATTTCATCGATGAGCAGTTCTTC.

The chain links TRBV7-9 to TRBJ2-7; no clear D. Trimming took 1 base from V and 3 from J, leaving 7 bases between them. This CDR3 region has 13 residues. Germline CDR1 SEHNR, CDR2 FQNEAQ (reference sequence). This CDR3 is CASSLGDGYEQYV. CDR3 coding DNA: TGTGCCAGCAGCTTAGGAGACGGCTACGAGCAGTACGTC.

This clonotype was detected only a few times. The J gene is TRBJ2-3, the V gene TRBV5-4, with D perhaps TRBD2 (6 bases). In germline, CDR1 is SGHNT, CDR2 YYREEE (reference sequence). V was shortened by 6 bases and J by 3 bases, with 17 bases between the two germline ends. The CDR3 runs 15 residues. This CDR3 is CASNRLGGITDTQYF. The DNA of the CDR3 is TGTGCCAGCAACCGACTGGGGGGTATTACAGATACGCAGTATTTT.

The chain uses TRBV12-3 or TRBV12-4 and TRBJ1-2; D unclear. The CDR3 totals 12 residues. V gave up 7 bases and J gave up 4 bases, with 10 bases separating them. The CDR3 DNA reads TGTGCCAGCAAGAAAGGGTTCTATGGCTACACCTTC. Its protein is CASKKGFYGYTF.

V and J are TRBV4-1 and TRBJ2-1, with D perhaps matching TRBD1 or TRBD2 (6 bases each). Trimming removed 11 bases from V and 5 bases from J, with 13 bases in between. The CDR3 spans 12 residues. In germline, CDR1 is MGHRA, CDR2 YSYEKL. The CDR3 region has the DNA TGCGCCGGTGCGGGACAAGACAATGAGCAGTTCTTC. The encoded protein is CAGAGQDNEQFF.

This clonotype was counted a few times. CDR3: CASSLRGQRIQETQYF. The CDR3 DNA is TGTGCCAGCAGTCTCCGGGGCCAGCGAATCCAAGAGACCCAGTACTTC. The rearrangement joins TRBV27 to TRBJ2-5; perhaps D is TRBD1 or TRBD2 (5 bases each). Germline loops: CDR1 MNHEY, CDR2 SMNVEV (reference sequence). This CDR3 is 16 amino acids long. The germline V and J ends were trimmed by 5 bases and 1 base, with 17 bases remaining between them.